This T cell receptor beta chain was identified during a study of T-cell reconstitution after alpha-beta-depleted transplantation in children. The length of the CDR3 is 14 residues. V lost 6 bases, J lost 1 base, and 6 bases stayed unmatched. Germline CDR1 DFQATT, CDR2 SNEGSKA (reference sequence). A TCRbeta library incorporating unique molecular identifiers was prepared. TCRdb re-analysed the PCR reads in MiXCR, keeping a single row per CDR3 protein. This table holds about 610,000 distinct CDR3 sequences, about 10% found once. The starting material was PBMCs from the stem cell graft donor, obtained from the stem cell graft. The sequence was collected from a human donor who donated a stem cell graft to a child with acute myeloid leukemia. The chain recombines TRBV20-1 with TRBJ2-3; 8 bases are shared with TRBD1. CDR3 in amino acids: CSAPGGLGTDTQYF. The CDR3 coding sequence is TGCAGTGCCCCAGGGGGCCTAGGCACAGATACGCAGTATTTT.